A single sample gave rise to the 8 T cell receptor beta chains below, sequenced in a study of blood T cell repertoires in COVID-19. Profiling relied on immunoSEQ multiplex PCR, and the TCRdb table lists in-frame clones only, not all of them. The data show fewer than 650,000 clones, approximately 88% seen once. What was sequenced was peripheral blood. The receptor set was obtained from a woman in her fifties or sixties with COVID-19, enrolled during active disease.

J is TRBJ2-3 and V is TRBV5-1, with D hard to call. Germline CDR1 reads SGHRS; CDR2 reads YFSETQ. The CDR3 has 13 residues. Trimming took off 4 bases at V and 2 bases at J, with 8 bases between the two ends. Here the CDR3 reads CASSPPYTDTQYF. For the CDR3, the DNA is TGCGCCAGCAGCCCCCCCTACACAGATACGCAGTATTTT.

This clone showed up just a few times. V is TRBV5-8 and J is TRBJ1-1, with 9 positions matching TRBD1. The CDR3 has 14 residues. V trimming: 4 bases; J trimming: 2 bases; junction bases outside the gene matches: 3. Germline CDR1 reads SGHTS; CDR2 reads YDEGEE. CDR3 in amino acids: CASSRDRENTEAFF. CDR3 sequence (DNA): TGTGCCAGCAGCCGGGACAGGGAAAACACTGAAGCTTTCTTT. The variable domain in full, completed from reference TRBV5-8 and TRBJ1-1, reads EAGVTQSPTHLIKTRGQQATLRCSPISGHTSVYWYQQALGLGLQFLLWYDEGEERNRGNFPPRFSGRQFPNYSSELNVNALELEDSALYLCASSRDRENTEAFFGQGTRLTVV.

About this clone: This specimen includes other DNA sequences encoding the same CDR3. The chain recombines TRBV30 with TRBJ1-1, with D possibly matching TRBD1 (5 bases). V was shortened by 0 bases and J by 3 bases, with 8 bases between the two germline ends. CDR3 size: 13 residues. Germline-derived CDR1 and CDR2 are GTSNPN and SVGIG (reference sequence). DNA of the CDR3: TGTGCCTGGAGTGTGGGCAGGGACACTGAAGCTTTCTTT. It is translated as CAWSVGRDTEAFF.

The chain employs TRBV30 and TRBJ1-4; weak D call: TRBD1 (5 bases). The CDR3 consists of 14 residues. The germline V and J ends were trimmed by 3 bases and 8 bases, with 16 bases remaining between them. The germline V gene has CDR1 GTSNPN and CDR2 SVGIG (reference sequence). CDR3 in DNA: TGTGCCTGGAGGCCGCCCGCTTGGGGCGAAAAACTGTTTTTT. This sequence encodes CAWRPPAWGEKLFF.

V and J are TRBV7-9 and TRBJ2-1, with D tentatively TRBD2 (6 bases). The CDR3 is made up of 17 amino acids. CDR1 is SEHNR, CDR2 FQNEAQ, per germline (reference sequence). V lost 6 bases and J 2 bases, leaving 20 bases between the germline ends. The CDR3 nucleotides are TGTGCCAGCAGGGCCCTTACCTCCGCGGGGACCTACAATGAGCAGTTCTTC. This gives the protein CASRALTSAGTYNEQFF.

V gene TRBV2 combines with J gene TRBJ1-5; D unresolved. The germline V gene has CDR1 SNHLY and CDR2 FYNNEI. Trimming left V 8 bases short and J 5 bases short, with 10 bases between. The CDR3 runs to 12 residues. The CDR3 nucleotides read TGTGCCAGCGATAATGAGGATCAGCCCCAGCATTTT. Its protein is CASDNEDQPQHF.

V usage is TRBV5-1 and J usage is TRBJ2-2; D is perhaps TRBD1 (5 bases). The CDR3 sequence is 15 residues long. Germline V gene data show CDR1 as SGHRS and CDR2 as YFSETQ. V dropped 2 bases and J dropped 3 bases, with 11 bases sitting between them. CDR3 DNA: TGCGCCAGCAGCTTCCCCAGGGATGACACCGGGGAGCTGTTTTTT. Amino acids: CASSFPRDDTGELFF.

The rearrangement uses TRBV2 and TRBJ2-1; maybe TRBD1 (5 bases). Trimming took 6 bases from V and 2 from J, leaving 14 bases between them. Germline V gene lookup returns CDR1 SNHLY and CDR2 FYNNEI. The CDR3 is 15 amino acids. CDR3 DNA: TGTGCCAGCAGGAGAGAGACAGTTCCCTACAATGAGCAGTTCTTC. Encoded protein: CASRRETVPYNEQFF.